One and the same sample provided the 19 T cell receptor beta chains below, sequenced in a study of human T cells and chemical hapten exposure. TCRdb processed the RACE reads anew with MiXCR; each CDR3 protein has one entry. The table shows some 110,000 distinct CDR3 sequences, with 12% occurring only once. Described time point: patch test 1, 2 weeks after DPC sensitization. Treatment reported: therapeutic diphenylcyclopropenone sensitization with weekly scalp DPC. Specimen: whole blood, collected in connection with sensitization to the hapten diphenylcyclopropenone (DPC). The receptors here all came from a woman in her 50s with alopecia areata. Some clones in this sample may be carry-over from other donors' samples.

This clonotype was observed many times. This chain links TRBV2 with TRBJ2-1; weak D call: TRBD2 (5 bases). The length of the CDR3 is 14 residues. From germline, CDR1 is SNHLY and CDR2 FYNNEI. Trimming cost V 6 bases and J 3 bases, with 12 bases left between them. The CDR3 sequence: CASRDGNRYNEQFF. DNA of the CDR3: TGTGCCAGCAGGGACGGGAACCGCTACAATGAGCAGTTCTTC.

This sequence joins TRBV20-1 and TRBJ2-7; TRBD1 agrees at 7 bases. From germline, CDR1 is DFQATT and CDR2 SNEGSKA (reference sequence). The CDR3 runs to 13 residues. V lost 3 bases and J lost 6; bases outside the gene matches: 8. The CDR3 nucleotides read TGCAGTGCTAGGACAGGGCAGGAGTTCGAGCAGTACTTC. Translating it yields CSARTGQEFEQYF.

The chain couples TRBV5-6 to TRBJ2-3, with D maybe TRBD2 (7 bases). CDR3 length: 15 residues. V lost 4 bases and J 5 bases, leaving 17 bases between the germline ends. CDR1 and CDR2 (germline): SGHDT, YYEEEE. This CDR3 is CASSPIRGAGDTQYF. DNA of the CDR3: TGTGCCAGCAGCCCCATTCGGGGGGCAGGAGATACGCAGTATTTT.

The CDR3 sequence is CASSLRRGAAMNTEAFF. In DNA form, the CDR3 reads TGTGCCAGCAGCCTCCGACGAGGGGCGGCTATGAACACTGAAGCTTTCTTT. V is TRBV11-2 and J is TRBJ1-1; a possible D gene is TRBD1 (5 bases). Looked up from germline, CDR1 is SGHAT and CDR2 is FQNNGV. The V end lost 5 bases, the J end lost 0 bases, and 19 bases lay between the germline ends. CDR3 length equals 17 residues.

The chain combines TRBV27 with TRBJ2-1; 9 nucleotides align to TRBD2. Germline lookup yields CDR1 MNHEY and CDR2 SMNVEV (reference sequence). Germline trimming cut 9 bases from V and 3 bases from J; bases unmatched to any gene: 9. The CDR3 consists of 15 residues. CDR3 nucleotide sequence: TGTGCCAGTCTTTCCGGGACTAGCTACTACAATGAGCAGTTCTTC. Translation gives CASLSGTSYYNEQFF.

This clonotype was detected ten times or more. The chain joins TRBV20-1 to TRBJ2-7; 7 bases match TRBD2. This CDR3 has 15 amino acids. The J segment lost 2 bases and the V segment lost 4 bases, leaving 11 bases of the junction unmatched. Germline V CDR1 and CDR2: DFQATT, SNEGSKA (reference sequence). DNA of the CDR3: TGCAGTGCTATAAACCTCGCTAGCGGCACCTACGAGCAGTACTTC. It is translated as CSAINLASGTYEQYF.

J is TRBJ1-6 and V is TRBV19; D uncertain. The CDR3 is made up of 14 amino acids. Germline assignment: CDR1 LNHDA and CDR2 SQIVND (reference sequence). V lost 7 bases and J lost 10, with 17 bases in between. CDR3 sequence (DNA): TGTGCCAGTACCTTAGGGCCTGGGAGGTCACCCCTCCACTTT. This translates into CASTLGPGRSPLHF.

This clonotype was counted at least ten times. The chain employs TRBV29-1 and TRBJ2-7; possibly TRBD2 for D (6 bases). Germline CDR1 is SQVTM and CDR2 is ANQGSEA. V was cut by 2 bases and J by 0 bases, with 11 bases left in between. This CDR3 comprises 14 residues. CDR3 in amino acids: CSVERAGPSYEQYF. As DNA, the CDR3 is TGCAGCGTTGAAAGAGCGGGCCCCTCCTACGAGCAGTACTTC.

This clonotype was seen a few times. The V gene is TRBV6-5, the J gene TRBJ2-7, with TRBD1 matching 10 bases. Germline lookup yields CDR1 MNHEY and CDR2 SVGAGI. This CDR3 region has 17 residues. J gave up 7 bases and V 5 bases, and 17 bases lay outside the gene matches. CDR3 sequence (DNA): TGTGCCAGCAGTATATCAACTTACGACAGGGGGCCGGGAGAGCAGTACTTC. It translates to CASSISTYDRGPGEQYF.

This clonotype was found a few times. The chain employs TRBV2 and TRBJ2-1; D is unclear. CDR3 size: 15 residues. Germline CDR1 is SNHLY and CDR2 is FYNNEI. The V and J ends lost 4 bases and 1 base respectively, with 11 bases between them. The CDR3 loop reads CASSVRTSSYNEQFF. The CDR3 DNA follows: TGTGCCAGCAGTGTTCGGACGAGTTCCTACAATGAGCAGTTCTTC.

This clonotype was picked up a small number of times. The CDR3 DNA reads as TGTGCCAGCAGCCGTAGTCCGGGACAGGGACGGACTGAAGCTTTCTTT. Translation: CASSRSPGQGRTEAFF. The V gene is TRBV7-2, the J gene TRBJ1-1, with 9 nucleotides matching TRBD1. The trim removed 5 bases at V and 5 bases at J, leaving 12 bases unmatched. The germline CDR1 and CDR2 sequences are SGHTA and FQGNSA. The CDR3 has 16 amino acids.

For this clonotype: Since the CDR3 does not end with the conserved phenylalanine or tryptophan, this likely comes from a read error. The chain employs TRBV20-1 and TRBJ2-2; TRBD2 is a possible D gene (5 bases). CDR3 size: 15 residues. V was clipped by 3 bases and J by 4 bases, with 15 bases between them. CDR1 and CDR2 (germline): DFQATT, SNEGSKA (reference sequence). The CDR3 nucleotides read TGCAGTGCTAGGGATTCGGGGATCGGCACCGGGGAGCTGTTTTCT. Its translation: CSARDSGIGTGELFS.

This clonotype came up a few times. The V and J genes are TRBV20-1 and TRBJ1-5; maybe TRBD1 (6 bases). Trimming took 6 bases from V and 4 from J, leaving 16 bases between them. Germline CDR1 DFQATT, CDR2 SNEGSKA (reference sequence). This CDR3 comprises 14 residues. As DNA, the CDR3 is TGCAGTGCGGACGATCAGGGGAAGAATCAGCCCCAGCATTTT. Amino acid sequence: CSADDQGKNQPQHF.

This chain uses TRBV7-2 with TRBJ1-1; D uncertain. The ends were cut back, 3 bases at V and 11 bases at J, with 7 bases in the middle. This CDR3 spans 10 amino acids. Germline V lookup: CDR1 SGHTA, CDR2 FQGNSA. The CDR3 nucleotides read TGTGCCAGCAGCTTTCGAATGGCTTTCTTT. It encodes CASSFRMAFF.

This clonotype was detected only a few times. The chain uses TRBV12-3 or TRBV12-4 and TRBJ1-4, with D tentatively TRBD1 (5 bases). Trimming cost V 3 bases and J 8 bases, with 13 bases left between them. The CDR3 covers 14 residues. CDR3 bases: TGTGCCAGCAGTTTCCGGGGGGGATTGGAAAAACTGTTTTTT. It yields the protein CASSFRGGLEKLFF.

This clonotype showed up many times. V gene TRBV5-1 combines with J gene TRBJ2-7; 9 nucleotides match TRBD2. Germline trimming cut 0 bases from V and 6 bases from J; bases unmatched to any gene: 10. Germline CDR1 SGHRS, CDR2 YFSETQ. This CDR3 contains 16 residues. CDR3 loop: CASSLARGLAVVEQYF. In nucleotides, the CDR3 is TGCGCCAGCAGCTTGGCCCGGGGACTAGCAGTCGTCGAGCAGTACTTC.

This sequence joins TRBV19 and TRBJ1-3, with a weak D call TRBD1 (5 bases). Trimming left V 0 bases short and J 0 bases short, with 12 bases between. Germline-derived CDR1 and CDR2 are LNHDA and SQIVND (reference sequence). The CDR3 has 17 amino acids. This CDR3 is CASSIDGAANSGNTIYF. CDR3 nucleotide sequence: TGTGCCAGTAGTATAGATGGGGCAGCGAACTCTGGAAACACCATATATTTT.

The chain employs TRBV28 and TRBJ2-1; D gene ambiguous. V was shortened by 2 bases and J by 12 bases, with 14 bases between the two germline ends. Germline CDR1 reads MDHEN; CDR2 reads SYDVKM. The CDR3 runs 13 residues. CDR3 residues: CASSLATPGGQFF. CDR3 nucleotides: TGTGCCAGCAGTTTAGCGACTCCAGGCGGGCAGTTCTTC.

This chain uses TRBV6-1 with TRBJ1-2, with D uncertain. The length of the CDR3 is 16 residues. The germline V and J ends were trimmed by 4 bases and 2 bases, with 17 bases remaining between them. Germline assignment: CDR1 MNHNS and CDR2 SASEGT. Here the CDR3 reads CASSGFLRSRNYGYTF. In DNA, the CDR3 is TGTGCCAGCAGTGGGTTTTTGAGGTCCAGGAACTATGGCTACACCTTC.